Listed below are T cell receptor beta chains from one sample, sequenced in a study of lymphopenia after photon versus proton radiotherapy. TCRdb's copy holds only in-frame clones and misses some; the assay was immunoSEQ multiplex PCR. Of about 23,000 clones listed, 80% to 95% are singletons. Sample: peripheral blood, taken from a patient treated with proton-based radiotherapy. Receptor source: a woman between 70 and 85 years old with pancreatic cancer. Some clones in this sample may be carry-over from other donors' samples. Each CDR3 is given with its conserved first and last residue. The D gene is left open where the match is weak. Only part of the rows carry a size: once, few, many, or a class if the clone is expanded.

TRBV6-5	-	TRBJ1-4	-	CASTGVGEKLFF	TGTGCCAGCACAGGGGTGGGGGAAAAACTGTTTTTT
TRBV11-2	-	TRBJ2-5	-	CASSPLYGAEETQYF	TGTGCCAGCAGCCCCTTATATGGGGCGGAAGAGACCCAGTACTTC
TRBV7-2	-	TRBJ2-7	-	CASSLGGRNEQYF	TGTGCCAGCAGCTTAGGGGGTAGGAACGAGCAGTACTTC
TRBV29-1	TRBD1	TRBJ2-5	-	CSVEGAGGVWETQYF	TGCAGCGTTGAAGGTGCAGGGGGTGTTTGGGAGACCCAGTACTTC
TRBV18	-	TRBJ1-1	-	CASSPRGGPMNTEAFF	TGTGCCAGCTCACCTCGGGGAGGGCCTATGAACACTGAAGCTTTCTTT
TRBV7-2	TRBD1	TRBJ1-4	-	CASSLARGREKLFF	TGTGCCAGCAGCTTAGCCAGGGGGCGTGAAAAACTGTTTTTT
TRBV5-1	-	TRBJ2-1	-	CASSSERIPSYNEQFF	TGCGCCAGCAGCTCGGAGAGGATACCCTCTTACAATGAGCAGTTCTTC
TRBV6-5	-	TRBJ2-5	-	CASRTWGKETQYF	TGTGCCAGCCGGACGTGGGGAAAAGAGACCCAGTACTTC
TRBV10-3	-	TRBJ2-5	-	CAIRDGLGGQETQYF	TGTGCCATCAGGGACGGACTCGGAGGCCAAGAGACCCAGTACTTC
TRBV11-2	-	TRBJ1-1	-	CASSHRYPVWGTEAFF	TGTGCCAGCAGCCACAGATACCCGGTTTGGGGCACTGAAGCTTTCTTT
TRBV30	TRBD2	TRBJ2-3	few	CAWSVLTSGRARQATDTQYF	TGTGCCTGGAGTGTACTTACTAGCGGGAGGGCCAGGCAGGCCACAGATACGCAGTATTTT
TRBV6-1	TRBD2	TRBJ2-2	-	CASRRGTSGTGELFF	TGTGCCAGCAGAAGGGGGACTAGCGGCACCGGGGAGCTGTTTTTT
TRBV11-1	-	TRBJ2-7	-	CASSLRALSYEQYF	TGTGCCAGCAGCTTAAGGGCTCTCTCCTACGAGCAGTACTTC
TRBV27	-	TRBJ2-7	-	CARNKYEQYF	TGTGCCAGAAACAAGTACGAGCAGTACTTC
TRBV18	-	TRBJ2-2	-	CASSPPPHYRGGNTGELFF	TGTGCCAGCTCACCACCCCCCCATTACAGGGGAGGAAACACCGGGGAGCTGTTTTTT
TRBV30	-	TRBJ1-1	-	CAWSAQEASEAFF	TGTGCCTGGAGTGCCCAGGAAGCCTCTGAAGCTTTCTTT
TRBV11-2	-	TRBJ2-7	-	CASSPAGTYEQYF	TGTGCCAGCAGCCCGGCGGGGACCTACGAGCAGTACTTC
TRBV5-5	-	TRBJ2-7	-	CASSLQGRSSYEQYF	TGTGCCAGCAGCTTGCAGGGTAGGAGCTCCTACGAGCAGTACTTC
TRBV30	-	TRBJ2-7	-	CAWSLPPGAEQYF	TGTGCCTGGAGTCTGCCCCCGGGTGCCGAGCAGTACTTC
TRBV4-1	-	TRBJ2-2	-	CASSQPPGAKANTGELFF	TGCGCCAGCAGCCAACCCCCCGGGGCCAAAGCGAACACCGGGGAGCTGTTTTTT
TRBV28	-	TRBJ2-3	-	CATRWPGTTDTQYF	TGTGCCACCCGGTGGCCGGGGACCACAGATACGCAGTATTTT
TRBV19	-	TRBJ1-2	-	CASSIDPPTYGYTF	TGTGCCAGTAGTATAGATCCACCCACCTATGGCTACACCTTC
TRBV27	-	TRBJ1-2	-	CASSELRDLNYGYTF	TGTGCCAGCAGTGAGCTCCGGGACCTTAACTATGGCTACACCTTC
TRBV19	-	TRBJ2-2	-	CASTPWGGELFF	TGTGCCAGTACCCCATGGGGCGGGGAGCTGTTTTTT
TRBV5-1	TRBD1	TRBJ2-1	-	CASSPGQDVNEQFF	TGCGCCAGCAGCCCGGGACAGGATGTCAATGAGCAGTTCTTC
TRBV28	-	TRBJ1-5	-	CASSPKTGMGWQPQHF	TGTGCCAGCAGCCCAAAAACGGGGATGGGGTGGCAGCCCCAGCATTTT
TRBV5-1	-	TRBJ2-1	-	CASSVQPISSYNEQFF	TGCGCCAGCAGCGTGCAGCCTATCAGCTCCTACAATGAGCAGTTCTTC
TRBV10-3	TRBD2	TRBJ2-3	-	CAIRAGVDTQYF	TGTGCCATCAGGGCGGGAGTGGATACGCAGTATTTT
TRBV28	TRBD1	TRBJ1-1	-	CASSRPGQGMVAFF	TGTGCCAGCAGCCGACCCGGACAGGGGATGGTAGCTTTCTTT
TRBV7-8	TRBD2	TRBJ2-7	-	CASSPVPGLGAYEQYF	TGTGCCAGCAGCCCAGTCCCGGGACTAGGGGCTTACGAGCAGTACTTC
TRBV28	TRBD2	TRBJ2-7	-	CASSPPTSGTYEQYF	TGTGCCAGCAGTCCCCCAACTAGCGGCACCTACGAGCAGTACTTC
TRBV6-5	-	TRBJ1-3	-	CASSYSLSPGNTIYF	TGTGCCAGCAGTTACTCACTCTCCCCTGGAAACACCATATATTTT
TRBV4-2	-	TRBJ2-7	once	CASSQVLVGAGDEQYF	TGTGCCAGCAGCCAAGTCCTTGTGGGGGCCGGGGACGAGCAGTACTTC
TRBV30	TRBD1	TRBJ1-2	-	CAWSPRTGGNYGYTF	TGTGCCTGGAGTCCGCGGACAGGGGGTAACTATGGCTACACCTTC
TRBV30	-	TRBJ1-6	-	CAWSVLEIHF	TGTGCCTGGAGTGTACTAGAGATCCACTTT
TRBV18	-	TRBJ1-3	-	CASSPDTFSGNTIYF	TGTGCCAGCTCACCGGACACCTTCTCTGGAAACACCATATATTTT
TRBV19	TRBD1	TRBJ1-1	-	CASKIHRQGVRTEAFF	TGTGCCAGTAAAATTCACCGACAGGGGGTACGGACTGAAGCTTTCTTT
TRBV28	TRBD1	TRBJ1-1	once	CASSETTGDTEAFF	TGTGCCAGCAGCGAAACTACAGGGGACACTGAAGCTTTCTTT
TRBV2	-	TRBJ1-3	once	CASSAASYSGNTIYF	TGTGCCAGCAGTGCCGCATCCTACTCTGGAAACACCATATATTTT
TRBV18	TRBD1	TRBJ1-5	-	CASSPGDRPSNQPQHF	TGTGCCAGCTCTCCAGGGGACAGGCCAAGCAATCAGCCCCAGCATTTT